Shown below are 14 T cell receptor beta chains from a single sample sequenced in a study of blood T cell repertoires in COVID-19. Sequenced by immunoSEQ multiplex PCR; TCRdb stores in-frame clones only, minus some. This repertoire shows 100,000 to 120,000 clones, roughly 82% found once; its top ten account for 16%. Input material: peripheral blood. All receptors derive from a woman aged 60 to 75 with acute or convalescent COVID-19.

V gene TRBV30 combines with J gene TRBJ1-2, with a weak D call TRBD1 (6 bases). This CDR3 region has 14 residues. V gave up 2 bases and J gave up 4 bases, with 14 bases separating them. Germline values: CDR1 GTSNPN, CDR2 SVGIG (reference sequence). The CDR3 loop reads CAWSPQGYGYGYTF. The CDR3 region has the DNA TGTGCCTGGAGTCCTCAGGGGTATGGCTATGGCTACACCTTC.

The rearrangement joins TRBV7-3 to TRBJ1-1; no clear D gene. This CDR3 spans 13 amino acids. The germline V gene has CDR1 SGHTA and CDR2 FQGTGA. V lost 5 bases and J 8 bases, leaving 15 bases between the germline ends. CDR3 coding DNA: TGTGCCAGCAGCGCAGCGGGCAAAGGAGAAGCTTTCTTT. This gives the protein CASSAAGKGEAFF. Supplemented by reference TRBV7-3 and TRBJ1-1, the full variable domain reads GAGVSQTPSNKVTEKGKYVELRCDPISGHTALYWYRQSLGQGPEFLIYFQGTGAADDSGLPNDRFFAVRPEGSVSTLKIQRTERGDSAVYLCASSAAGKGEAFFGQGTRLTVV.

The chain carries TRBV5-4 and TRBJ1-2, with 7 nucleotides matching TRBD1. The germline V gene has CDR1 SGHNT and CDR2 YYREEE (reference sequence). With V trimmed by 0 bases and J by 4 bases, 9 bases remained unmatched. This CDR3 contains 16 residues. The CDR3 coding sequence is TGTGCCAGCAGCTTGGGTCTGGGGACAGACCTCTATGGCTACACCTTC. It translates to CASSLGLGTDLYGYTF.

This clone was observed once. The chain uses TRBV28 and TRBJ1-1; maybe TRBD1 (6 bases). Germline CDR1 reads MDHEN; CDR2 reads SYDVKM. V was cut by 1 base and J by 11 bases, with 17 bases left in between. CDR3 size: 14 residues. CDR3: CASSLSFPNREAFF. As DNA, the CDR3 is TGTGCCAGCAGTTTATCCTTCCCCAACAGGGAGGCTTTCTTT.

V is TRBV15 and J is TRBJ1-4; possible D gene TRBD1, 6 bases. The CDR3 loop spans 16 amino acids. Looked up from germline, CDR1 is LNHNV and CDR2 is YYDKDF (reference sequence). The germline V and J ends were trimmed by 0 bases and 3 bases, with 11 bases remaining between them. The CDR3 DNA is TGTGCCACCAGCAGAGAGAACAGGGTTGCTAATGAAAAACTGTTTTTT. Its protein is CATSRENRVANEKLFF.

The CDR3 region is CASSLAVGGHEQYF. CDR3 coding DNA: TGCGCCAGCAGCTTGGCCGTCGGAGGGCACGAGCAGTACTTC. The chain combines TRBV5-1 with TRBJ2-7; perhaps TRBD2 as D (6 bases). The CDR3 has 14 residues. Trimming cost V 0 bases and J 5 bases, with 12 bases left between them. CDR1 and CDR2 (germline): SGHRS, YFSETQ.

The rearrangement uses TRBV19 and TRBJ2-3; 9 bases fit TRBD2. Per the germline V gene, CDR1 is LNHDA and CDR2 is SQIVND (reference sequence). The CDR3 has 16 residues. V shed 3 bases, J shed 4 bases, and the junction held 8 bases outside the gene matches. DNA for the CDR3: TGTGCCAGTAGTATCCTAGCGGGGAGGGCCTCAGATACGCAGTATTTT. It encodes CASSILAGRASDTQYF.

The rearrangement uses TRBV11-3 and TRBJ1-6; no clear D. The V end was cut by 3 bases, the J end by 7 bases, with 13 bases between. CDR3 length: 15 amino acids. In germline, CDR1 is SGHNT, CDR2 YENEEA. CDR3 in DNA: TGTGCCAGCAGCTTCGCGGCGGGAAACAATTCACCCCTCCACTTT. Protein product: CASSFAAGNNSPLHF.

The chain combines TRBV7-2 with TRBJ1-3; D ambiguous. CDR1 and CDR2 from the germline V gene are SGHTA and FQGNSA. This CDR3 has 16 residues. V shed 3 bases and J shed 1 base, with 13 bases lying between them. CDR3 bases: TGTGCCAGCAGCTTGATGGAACCGAGGTCTGGAAACACCATATATTTT. Its protein is CASSLMEPRSGNTIYF.

The rearrangement links TRBV6-5 to TRBJ1-4, with 10 bases aligning to TRBD1. V trimming: 6 bases; J trimming: 8 bases; junction bases outside the gene matches: 6. Germline CDR1 and CDR2: MNHEY and SVGAGI. This CDR3 region has 14 residues. In DNA form, the CDR3 reads TGTGCCAGCAGGAGGGACAGGGGTCGGGAAAAACTGTTTTTT. Its protein product is CASRRDRGREKLFF.

This clone was detected a few times. This sequence joins TRBV29-1 and TRBJ2-2; 8 bases line up with TRBD2. With 2 bases clipped from V and 5 bases from J, the junction kept 10 bases outside the gene matches. The CDR3 runs to 16 residues. Looked up from germline, CDR1 is SQVTM and CDR2 is ANQGSEA. The CDR3 sequence: CSVELSGARGTGELFF. The CDR3, as DNA: TGCAGCGTTGAACTTAGCGGGGCTAGGGGTACCGGGGAGCTGTTTTTT.

The chain joins TRBV11-2 to TRBJ1-2, with D hard to call. Trimming took off 5 bases at V and 6 bases at J, with 19 bases between the two ends. The CDR3 is 15 amino acids. From germline, CDR1 is SGHAT and CDR2 FQNNGV. CDR3 region: CASSQELTSIDGYTF. Here the CDR3 DNA reads TGTGCCAGCAGCCAAGAGTTGACTTCGATCGATGGCTACACCTTC.

The chain carries TRBV6-1 and TRBJ1-1, with D unresolved. Per germline, CDR1 MNHNS and CDR2 SASEGT. The CDR3 is made up of 13 amino acids. Trimming took 0 bases from V and 11 from J, leaving 13 bases between them. CDR3 sequence: CASSEAAGVGAFF. Here the CDR3 DNA reads TGTGCCAGCAGTGAAGCGGCGGGCGTCGGGGCTTTCTTT.

The chain recombines TRBV6-2 or TRBV6-3 with TRBJ1-6; 9 nucleotides agree with TRBD1. The CDR3 has 15 amino acids. Germline V gene sequence: CDR1 MNHEY, CDR2 SVGEGT. Trimming at V came to 2 bases and at J to 10 bases, leaving 6 bases not matched to a gene. The chain's CDR3 is CASSYVGQGGSPLHF. The CDR3 region has the DNA TGTGCCAGCAGTTACGTGGGACAGGGTGGCTCACCCCTCCACTTT.